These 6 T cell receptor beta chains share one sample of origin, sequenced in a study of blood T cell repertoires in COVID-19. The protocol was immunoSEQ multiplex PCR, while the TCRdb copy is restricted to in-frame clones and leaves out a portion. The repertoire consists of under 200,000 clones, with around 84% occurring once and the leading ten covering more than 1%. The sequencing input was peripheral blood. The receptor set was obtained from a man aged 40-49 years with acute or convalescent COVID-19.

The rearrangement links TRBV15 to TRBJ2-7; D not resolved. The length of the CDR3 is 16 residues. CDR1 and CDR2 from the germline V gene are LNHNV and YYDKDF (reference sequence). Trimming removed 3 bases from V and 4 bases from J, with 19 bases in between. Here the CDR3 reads CATSSVRQTTVYEQYF. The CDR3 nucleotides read TGTGCCACCAGCAGTGTAAGGCAGACAACGGTTTACGAGCAGTACTTC.

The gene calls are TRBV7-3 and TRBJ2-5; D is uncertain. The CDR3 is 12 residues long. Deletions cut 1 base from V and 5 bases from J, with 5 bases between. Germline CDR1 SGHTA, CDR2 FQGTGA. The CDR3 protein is CASSLIGETQYF. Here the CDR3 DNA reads TGTGCCAGCAGCTTAATCGGGGAGACCCAGTACTTC.

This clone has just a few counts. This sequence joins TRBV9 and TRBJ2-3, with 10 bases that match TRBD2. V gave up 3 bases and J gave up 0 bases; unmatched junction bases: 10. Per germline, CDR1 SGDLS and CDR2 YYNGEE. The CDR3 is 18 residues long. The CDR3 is CASSGLAGATFSTDTQYF. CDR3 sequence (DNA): TGTGCCAGCAGCGGCCTAGCGGGGGCCACATTTAGCACAGATACGCAGTATTTT. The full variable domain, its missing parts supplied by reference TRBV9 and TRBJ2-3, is DSGVTQTPKHLITATGQRVTLRCSPRSGDLSVYWYQQSLDQGLQFLIQYYNGEERAKGNILERFSAQQFPDLHSELNLSSLELGDSALYFCASSGLAGATFSTDTQYFGPGTRLTVL.

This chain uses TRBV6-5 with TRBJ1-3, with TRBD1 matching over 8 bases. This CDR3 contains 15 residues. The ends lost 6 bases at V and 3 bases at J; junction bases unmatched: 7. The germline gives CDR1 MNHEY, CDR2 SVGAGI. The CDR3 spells CASRQTGDSGNTIYF. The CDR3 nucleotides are TGTGCCAGCAGACAGACAGGGGACAGTGGAAACACCATATATTTT.

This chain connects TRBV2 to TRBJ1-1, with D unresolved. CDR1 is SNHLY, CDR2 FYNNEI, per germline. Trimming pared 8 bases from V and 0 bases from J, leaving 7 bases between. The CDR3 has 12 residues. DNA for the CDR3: TGTGCCAGCCTCCTTGTGAACACTGAAGCTTTCTTT. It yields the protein CASLLVNTEAFF.

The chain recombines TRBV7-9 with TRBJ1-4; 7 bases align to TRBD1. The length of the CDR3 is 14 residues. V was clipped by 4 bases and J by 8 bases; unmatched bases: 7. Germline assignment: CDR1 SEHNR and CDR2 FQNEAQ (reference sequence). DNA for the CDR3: TGTGCCAGCAGCTCGGGACAGCTATGGGAAAAACTGTTTTTT. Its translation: CASSSGQLWEKLFF.